These 30 T cell receptor beta chains share one sample of origin, sequenced in a study of T cell responses to AZD1222 COVID-19 vaccine. The repertoire was sequenced with immunoSEQ multiplex PCR; TCRdb's copy has only in-frame clones and lacks some. The sample includes tens of thousands of clones, roughly 84% seen only once; the top ten take around 24%. This specimen consisted of peripheral blood, obtained on day 0 of AZD1222 vaccination. All receptors come from an adult in good health.

The chain links TRBV3-1 (or the pseudogene TRBV3-2) to TRBJ1-4; the D gene is possibly TRBD1 (6 bases). Germline values: CDR1 LGHDT, CDR2 YNNKEL (reference sequence). This CDR3 has 18 amino acids. The germline V and J ends were trimmed by 0 bases and 7 bases, with 21 bases remaining between them. The CDR3 loop is CASSQDPSSQGLSEKLFF. Written as DNA, the CDR3 is TGTGCCAGCAGCCAAGACCCATCCTCACAGGGACTGAGTGAAAAACTGTTTTTT.

This clone showed up just once. The CDR3 is CAWSAIYAGYTF. CDR3 nucleotides: TGTGCCTGGAGTGCCATTTATGCGGGCTACACCTTC. The chain joins TRBV30 to TRBJ1-2; no clear D gene. Germline CDR1 GTSNPN, CDR2 SVGIG (reference sequence). CDR3 length: 12 residues. V was trimmed by 1 base and J by 8 bases, leaving 11 bases between them.

V gene TRBV19 combines with J gene TRBJ1-6, with D maybe TRBD1 (5 bases). The V end was cut by 5 bases, the J end by 8 bases, with 13 bases between. Germline CDR1 is LNHDA and CDR2 is SQIVND (reference sequence). The CDR3 totals 14 residues. CDR3 sequence reads: CASSSGRGDSPLHF. For the CDR3, the DNA is TGTGCCAGTAGTTCGGGACGAGGGGATTCACCCCTCCACTTT.

This chain connects TRBV5-1 to TRBJ2-7; no firm D call. V gave up 4 bases and J gave up 3 bases, with 5 bases separating them. The CDR3 is 11 residues long. Germline V gives CDR1 SGHRS, CDR2 YFSETQ. The DNA for the CDR3 is TGCGCCAGCAGCATTGGCTACGAGCAGTACTTC. This codes for CASSIGYEQYF.

The chain joins TRBV9 to TRBJ1-3, with no clear D. This CDR3 has 16 amino acids. CDR1 and CDR2 from the germline V gene are SGDLS and YYNGEE. The germline V and J ends were trimmed by 0 bases and 3 bases, with 13 bases remaining between them. The CDR3 sequence is CASSVGVGRGGNTIYF. The CDR3 DNA follows: TGTGCCAGCAGCGTAGGGGTAGGGCGCGGTGGAAACACCATATATTTT.

The rearrangement joins TRBV29-1 to TRBJ1-1, with D possibly being TRBD1 (6 bases). Germline CDR1 reads SQVTM; CDR2 reads ANQGSEA. Trimming removed 7 bases at V and 3 bases at J, with 9 bases between. This CDR3 spans 11 amino acids. CDR3 in amino acids: CSAYRDTEAFF. The CDR3 DNA reads TGCAGCGCTTACAGGGACACTGAAGCTTTCTTT.

The V gene is TRBV2, the J gene TRBJ2-3; D perhaps matches TRBD2 (6 bases). This CDR3 comprises 12 residues. V dropped 8 bases and J dropped 2 bases, with 8 bases sitting between them. The V gene's germline CDR1 is SNHLY and CDR2 FYNNEI. The CDR3 DNA reads TGTGCCAGCCGCGGGGACACAGATACGCAGTATTTT. It is translated as CASRGDTDTQYF. Full variable domain (rest looked up from reference TRBV2 and TRBJ2-3): EPEVTQTPSHQVTQMGQEVILRCVPISNHLYFYWYRQILGQKVEFLVSFYNNEISEKSEIFDDQFSVERPDGSNFTLKIRSTKLEDSAMYFCASRGDTDTQYFGPGTRLTVL.

The chain joins TRBV21-1 to TRBJ1-1. TRBV21-1 is recorded as a pseudogene. The CDR3 loop spans 17 amino acids. The CDR3 region is CASSSESPGTVNTEAFF. As DNA, the CDR3 is TGTGCCAGCAGCAGCGAATCTCCCGGGACGGTGAACACTGAAGCTTTCTTT.

DNA of the CDR3: TGTGCCAGCAGTTATTGGACAGGCCGACACGAGCAGTACTTC. The encoded protein is CASSYWTGRHEQYF. V is TRBV6-2 or TRBV6-3 and J is TRBJ2-7; 7 bases map to TRBD1. This CDR3 region has 14 residues. The V segment lost 3 bases and the J segment 5 bases; nucleotides outside the gene matches: 7. Germline V gene data show CDR1 as MNHEY and CDR2 as SVGEGT.

The rearrangement joins TRBV19 to TRBJ1-1; maybe TRBD1 (5 bases). CDR1 is LNHDA and CDR2 is SQIVND in the germline V gene (reference sequence). The ends were cut back, 3 bases at V and 1 base at J, with 9 bases in the middle. The CDR3 extends over 14 amino acids. The CDR3 coding sequence is TGTGCCAGTAGTATGGGACCCGAGAACACTGAAGCTTTCTTT. Its translation: CASSMGPENTEAFF.

The rearrangement uses TRBV2 and TRBJ2-3, with D unclear. Germline V gene data show CDR1 as SNHLY and CDR2 as FYNNEI. Trimming cost V 4 bases and J 0 bases, with 14 bases left between them. This CDR3 spans 16 amino acids. This CDR3 is CASSGLRVTSTDTQYF. In DNA form, the CDR3 reads TGTGCCAGCAGTGGATTAAGGGTAACTAGCACAGATACGCAGTATTTT.

This chain links TRBV5-1 with TRBJ2-7; D call uncertain. Germline V gene lookup returns CDR1 SGHRS and CDR2 YFSETQ. The CDR3 length is 14 residues. Trimming left V 0 bases short and J 2 bases short, with 9 bases between. The CDR3 is CASSLEGFPYEQYF. CDR3 sequence (DNA): TGCGCCAGCAGCTTGGAAGGCTTCCCCTACGAGCAGTACTTC.

V gene TRBV7-8 combines with J gene TRBJ1-1; D is unresolved. The V and J ends lost 0 bases and 8 bases respectively, with 13 bases between them. The CDR3 sequence is 14 residues long. In germline, CDR1 is SGHVS, CDR2 FQNEAQ. CDR3 nucleotides: TGTGCCAGCAGCTTAGCCGGCAGAAGTAGGGAAGCTTTCTTT. Its translation: CASSLAGRSREAFF.

This clone was counted between two and nine times. The chain joins TRBV6-5 to TRBJ1-1; a possible D gene is TRBD1 (5 bases). The CDR3 runs to 15 residues. Germline loops: CDR1 MNHEY, CDR2 SVGAGI. Trimming took off 7 bases at V and 1 base at J, with 16 bases between the two ends. The CDR3 spells CASTLKTEGNTEAFF. The DNA of the CDR3 is TGTGCCAGCACCCTAAAGACAGAGGGGAACACTGAAGCTTTCTTT.

The chain combines TRBV6-1 with TRBJ2-5, with D unclear. Trimming took 3 bases from V and 9 from J, leaving 11 bases between them. From germline, CDR1 is MNHNS and CDR2 SASEGT. The CDR3 length is 12 residues. CDR3 protein: CASSDVLVSQYF. As DNA, the CDR3 is TGTGCCAGCAGTGACGTCCTAGTATCCCAGTACTTC.

This chain joins TRBV28 and TRBJ2-7; D is unresolved. This CDR3 spans 10 amino acids. The ends were cut back, 8 bases at V and 3 bases at J, with 5 bases in the middle. Germline V gene data show CDR1 as MDHEN and CDR2 as SYDVKM. Here the CDR3 DNA reads TGTGCCAGCGGCGACTACGAGCAGTACTTC. This codes for CASGDYEQYF.

This clone was seen a few times. This chain connects TRBV11-3 to TRBJ2-7, with D hard to call. Germline-derived CDR1 and CDR2 are SGHNT and YENEEA. The CDR3 loop spans 12 amino acids. The V end lost 0 bases, the J end lost 0 bases, and 0 bases lay between the germline ends. The CDR3 region is CASSLDSYEQYF. The CDR3 DNA reads TGTGCCAGCAGCTTAGACTCCTACGAGCAGTACTTC.

This clone has more than one count but fewer than ten. The chain employs TRBV19 and TRBJ1-2; no reliable D call. V lost 8 bases to trimming and J lost 8 bases, with 15 bases between them. This CDR3 comprises 12 residues. The germline V gene encodes CDR1 LNHDA and CDR2 SQIVND (reference sequence). The CDR3 reads CASSAPESGYTF. CDR3 coding DNA: TGTGCCAGTTCGGCCCCCGAATCGGGCTACACCTTC.

This rearrangement joins TRBV7-2 to TRBJ2-2; TRBD1 aligns across 8 bases. The germline V gene encodes CDR1 SGHTA and CDR2 FQGNSA. V trimming: 3 bases; J trimming: 6 bases; junction bases outside the gene matches: 6. The CDR3 length is 15 residues. CDR3 region: CASSLGAGGPGELFF. For the CDR3, the DNA is TGTGCCAGCAGCTTGGGGGCAGGGGGCCCCGGGGAGCTGTTTTTT.

The V and J genes are TRBV30 and TRBJ2-1; possible D gene TRBD1, 7 bases. Germline V gene sequence: CDR1 GTSNPN, CDR2 SVGIG (reference sequence). V shed 4 bases and J shed 0 bases, with 10 bases lying between them. The CDR3 sequence is 14 residues long. DNA of the CDR3: TGTGCCTGGACAGGGGGAGGCTCCTACAATGAGCAGTTCTTC. This encodes CAWTGGGSYNEQFF.

This chain joins TRBV2 and TRBJ1-1; D possibly corresponds to TRBD1 (6 bases). The CDR3 consists of 18 residues. Per germline, CDR1 SNHLY and CDR2 FYNNEI. The V and J ends lost 1 base and 5 bases respectively, with 23 bases between them. For the CDR3, the DNA is TGTGCCAGCAGTGAAGTTAATTTTGTTAGGACAGAGGGTACTGAAGCTTTCTTT. Translated: CASSEVNFVRTEGTEAFF.

In this sample, this clone turned up a few times. The V call is TRBV28, the J call TRBJ2-3; possible D gene TRBD1, 5 bases. The CDR3 spans 15 residues. Trimming shortened V by 4 bases and J by 2 bases, and 13 bases separated the two germline ends. The V gene's germline CDR1 is MDHEN and CDR2 SYDVKM. CDR3 DNA: TGTGCCAGCAGTTCCCCCCCGGACATCACAGATACGCAGTATTTT. It yields the protein CASSSPPDITDTQYF.

The chain is built from TRBV30 and TRBJ2-7, with TRBD2 identical over 8 bases. CDR1 GTSNPN and CDR2 SVGIG come from the germline V gene (reference sequence). The CDR3 is made up of 14 amino acids. V was clipped by 4 bases and J by 4 bases; unmatched bases: 9. Written as DNA, the CDR3 is TGTGCCTGGAACAAAGAGCGGGGGAGTTACGAGCAGTACTTC. The encoded protein is CAWNKERGSYEQYF.

The chain couples TRBV19 to TRBJ1-2; TRBD1 aligns across 7 bases. The V gene's germline CDR1 is LNHDA and CDR2 SQIVND (reference sequence). This CDR3 is built from 15 residues. Trimming cost V 2 bases and J 7 bases; bases outside gene matches: 10. CDR3: CASSISARGKVGYTF. Here the CDR3 DNA reads TGTGCCAGTAGTATATCTGCCAGGGGGAAAGTTGGCTACACCTTC.

The rearrangement joins TRBV15 to TRBJ2-3; TRBD1 is a possible D gene (5 bases). V was pared by 0 bases and J by 4 bases, with 17 bases between. Germline loops: CDR1 LNHNV, CDR2 YYDKDF (reference sequence). The CDR3 is made up of 17 amino acids. In DNA form, the CDR3 reads TGTGCCACCAGCAGAGATGTCCGCAGGGCCGTATCAGATACGCAGTATTTT. Translated: CATSRDVRRAVSDTQYF.

This clone came up once. V and J are TRBV11-2 and TRBJ1-1; tentatively, D is TRBD1 (5 bases). Trimming shortened V by 2 bases and J by 3 bases, and 13 bases separated the two germline ends. CDR3 length equals 15 residues. CDR1 SGHAT and CDR2 FQNNGV come from the germline V gene. The CDR3: CASSLLMGGDTEAFF. The CDR3 coding sequence is TGTGCCAGCAGCTTACTTATGGGGGGGGACACTGAAGCTTTCTTT. The full variable domain, in which reference TRBV11-2 and TRBJ1-1 provide the parts outside the CDR3, is EAGVAQSPRYKIIEKRQSVAFWCNPISGHATLYWYQQILGQGPKLLIQFQNNGVVDDSQLPKDRFSAERLKGVDSTLKIQPAKLEDSAVYLCASSLLMGGDTEAFFGQGTRLTVV.

The rearrangement links TRBV24-1 to TRBJ2-1; D not resolved. V lost 4 bases and J lost 7, with 10 bases in between. Per the germline V gene, CDR1 is KGHDR and CDR2 is SFDVKD. CDR3 length: 13 amino acids. This CDR3 is CATSDLVRNEQFF. CDR3 in DNA: TGTGCCACCAGTGACCTCGTCAGGAATGAGCAGTTCTTC.

This clone was detected only once. The CDR3 here is CASSLMQAGGGTDTQYF. CDR3 sequence (DNA): TGTGCCAGCAGCCTGATGCAGGCCGGGGGCGGCACAGATACGCAGTATTTT. The chain uses TRBV7-2 and TRBJ2-3, with D perhaps TRBD1 or TRBD2 (6 bases each). From germline, CDR1 is SGHTA and CDR2 FQGNSA. Trimming stripped 5 bases from V and 1 base from J, with 19 bases between. The length of the CDR3 is 17 residues. Full variable domain (missing parts from reference TRBV7-2 and TRBJ2-3): GAGVSQSPSNKVTEKGKDVELRCDPISGHTALYWYRQSLGQGLEFLIYFQGNSAPDKSGLPSDRFSAERTGGSVSTLTIQRTQQEDSAVYLCASSLMQAGGGTDTQYFGPGTRLTVL.

This chain uses TRBV18 with TRBJ1-1; TRBD1 is a possible D gene (5 bases). Germline CDR1 is KGHSH and CDR2 is LQKENI. V was cut by 2 bases and J by 1 base, with 5 bases left in between. This CDR3 has 13 amino acids. CDR3 residues: CASSPGTNTEAFF. The CDR3 nucleotides are TGTGCCAGCTCACCAGGGACGAACACTGAAGCTTTCTTT.

Here the CDR3 DNA reads TGTGCTAGTGGTCCCGCGGACAGAAATAATGAAAAACTGTTTTTT. It translates to CASGPADRNNEKLFF. The chain joins TRBV12-5 to TRBJ1-4; weak D call: TRBD1 (6 bases). The CDR3 runs 15 residues. V lost 5 bases, J lost 4 bases, and 14 bases lay in between. Germline assignment: CDR1 LGHNT and CDR2 FRNRAP.